The clone carrying this T cell receptor beta chain was counted once. Its matching antigen is unknown. This specimen belongs to a study of OX40 agonist ivuxolimab in advanced cancers. Profiling relied on immunoSEQ multiplex PCR, and the TCRdb table lists in-frame clones only, not all of them. The sample has about 19,000 clones; under 85% are singletons. General study results and limits: At doses 0.1 to 3.0 mg/kg, CD4+ and CD8+ clones expanded.

V gave up 8 bases and J gave up 9 bases, with 20 bases separating them. The CDR3 is made up of 14 amino acids. The germline CDR1 and CDR2 sequences are MDHEN and SYDVKM. Specimen: CD4+ or CD8+ T cells sorted from blood, collected in a trial of the OX40 agonist ivuxolimab. The source of this sequence is an adult with an advanced solid tumor such as melanoma, head and neck, liver or kidney cancer. The chain links TRBV28 to TRBJ1-5, with D possibly matching TRBD1 (5 bases). The CDR3 DNA reads as TGTGCCAGCGGGGGGATTATTTGGGACCTGCCCCAGCATTTT. Encoded protein: CASGGIIWDLPQHF.